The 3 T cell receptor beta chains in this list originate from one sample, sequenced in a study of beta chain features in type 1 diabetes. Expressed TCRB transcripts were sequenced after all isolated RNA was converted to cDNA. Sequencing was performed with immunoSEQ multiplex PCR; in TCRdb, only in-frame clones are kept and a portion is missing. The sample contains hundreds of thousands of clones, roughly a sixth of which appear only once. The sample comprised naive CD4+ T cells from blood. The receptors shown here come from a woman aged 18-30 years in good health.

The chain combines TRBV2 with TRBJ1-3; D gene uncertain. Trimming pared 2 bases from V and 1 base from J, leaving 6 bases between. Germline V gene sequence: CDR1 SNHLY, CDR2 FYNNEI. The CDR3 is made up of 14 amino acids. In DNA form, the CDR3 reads TGTGCCAGCAGTGAACGGACGTCTGGAAACACCATATATTTT. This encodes CASSERTSGNTIYF.

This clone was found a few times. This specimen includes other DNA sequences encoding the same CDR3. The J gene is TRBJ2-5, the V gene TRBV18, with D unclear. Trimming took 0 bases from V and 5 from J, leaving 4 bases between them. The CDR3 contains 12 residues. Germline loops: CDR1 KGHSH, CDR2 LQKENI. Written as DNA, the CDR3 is TGTGCCAGCTCACCACCGGGCGAGACCCAGTACTTC. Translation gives CASSPPGETQYF.

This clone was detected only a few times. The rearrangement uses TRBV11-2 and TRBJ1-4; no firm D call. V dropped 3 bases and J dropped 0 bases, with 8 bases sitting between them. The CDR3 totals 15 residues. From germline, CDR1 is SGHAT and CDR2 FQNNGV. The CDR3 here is CASSFYTATNEKLFF. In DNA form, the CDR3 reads TGTGCCAGCAGCTTCTATACGGCAACTAATGAAAAACTGTTTTTT.